A selection of T cell receptor beta chains follows, all from one sample in a study of T cell responses to AZD1222 COVID-19 vaccine. Produced via immunoSEQ multiplex PCR; TCRdb's table is partial and in-frame only. The data contain around 130,000 clones, roughly 84% of them seen just once; the ten biggest clones take up about 12%. Sequencing was performed on peripheral blood, taken on day 0 of AZD1222 vaccination. The receptors shown here come from an adult in good health. Both conserved end residues are part of each CDR3. Each record gives: clone size, V gene, J gene, CDR3 length, D gene, CDR3 DNA, CDR3 protein. A D gene is named only where the DNA matches it firmly. Clone size appears in some rows only: once, few, many, or a class for an expanded clone.

abundance: NA; v_gene: TRBV7-9; j_gene: TRBJ1-1; len: 17; d_gene: NA; CDR3nt: TGTGCCAGCAGCGCTACTGCAACCCGGGGGTATGAGACTGAAGCTTTCTTT; CDR3aa: CASSATATRGYETEAFF
abundance: NA; v_gene: TRBV19; j_gene: TRBJ1-5; len: 14; d_gene: NA; CDR3nt: TGTGCCAGTAGTATTTCTACGGGAAATCAGCCCCAGCATTTT; CDR3aa: CASSISTGNQPQHF
abundance: NA; v_gene: TRBV5-7; j_gene: TRBJ2-5; len: 14; d_gene: TRBD1; CDR3nt: TGTGCCAGCAGCTTGGGACAGGGGAAGGAGACCCAGTACTTC; CDR3aa: CASSLGQGKETQYF
abundance: NA; v_gene: TRBV4-2; j_gene: TRBJ2-3; len: 18; d_gene: TRBD2; CDR3nt: TGTGCCAGCAGCCAGGACGCTCCTTTAGCGGGAGGGACAGATACGCAGTATTTT; CDR3aa: CASSQDAPLAGGTDTQYF
abundance: NA; v_gene: TRBV9; j_gene: TRBJ1-1; len: 13; d_gene: NA; CDR3nt: TGTGCCAGCAGCATTCAGGGGAACACTGAAGCTTTCTTT; CDR3aa: CASSIQGNTEAFF
abundance: NA; v_gene: TRBV5-5; j_gene: TRBJ2-7; len: 15; d_gene: NA; CDR3nt: TGTGCCAGCAGCTTGTGGTCAGGGTCCGGCTACGAGCAGTACTTC; CDR3aa: CASSLWSGSGYEQYF
abundance: once; v_gene: TRBV6-5; j_gene: TRBJ2-5; len: 13; d_gene: NA; CDR3nt: TGTGCCAGCAGTTACTCCGCAGGGGAAGTTCCAAACTTC; CDR3aa: CASSYSAGEVPNF
abundance: NA; v_gene: TRBV14; j_gene: TRBJ1-2; len: 12; d_gene: NA; CDR3nt: TGTGCCAGCAGCACCGACAGCTATGGCTACACCTTC; CDR3aa: CASSTDSYGYTF
abundance: NA; v_gene: TRBV12-3/TRBV12-4; j_gene: TRBJ1-4; len: 12; d_gene: NA; CDR3nt: TGTCAAATCAATGAACCGGGGGAAAAACTGTTTTTT; CDR3aa: CQINEPGEKLFF
abundance: NA; v_gene: TRBV10-2; j_gene: TRBJ1-5; len: 17; d_gene: NA; CDR3nt: TGCGCCAGCAGGGGTATACAGGGAAATGCGGGCAATCAGCCCCAGCATTTT; CDR3aa: CASRGIQGNAGNQPQHF
abundance: NA; v_gene: TRBV6-5; j_gene: TRBJ1-3; len: 16; d_gene: NA; CDR3nt: TGTGCCAGCAGTTACGCCGCCTCAGCATCTGGAAACACCATATATTTT; CDR3aa: CASSYAASASGNTIYF
abundance: once; v_gene: TRBV9; j_gene: TRBJ2-1; len: 13; d_gene: NA; CDR3nt: TGTGCCAGCAGCGTCTCAGGGACGCATGAGCAGTTCTTC; CDR3aa: CASSVSGTHEQFF
abundance: once; v_gene: TRBV4-3; j_gene: TRBJ1-4; len: 16; d_gene: NA; CDR3nt: TGCGCCAGCAGCCAAGAGCCTGGGGGTGGGGGTGAAAAACTGTTTTTT; CDR3aa: CASSQEPGGGGEKLFF
abundance: NA; v_gene: TRBV5-4; j_gene: TRBJ2-7; len: 17; d_gene: TRBD2; CDR3nt: TGTGCCAGCAGCTTGGCAGGACTAGCGGGGATCACCTACGAGCAGTACTTC; CDR3aa: CASSLAGLAGITYEQYF
abundance: NA; v_gene: TRBV7-2; j_gene: TRBJ2-7; len: 14; d_gene: NA; CDR3nt: TGTGCCAGCAGCTTGACTGGCGTCCGGGGCGAGCAGTACTTC; CDR3aa: CASSLTGVRGEQYF
abundance: NA; v_gene: TRBV12-5; j_gene: TRBJ2-3; len: 16; d_gene: NA; CDR3nt: TGTGCTAGTGGTTCCGCCGGCGGGGGCGGTCGGGATACGCAGTATTTT; CDR3aa: CASGSAGGGGRDTQYF
abundance: NA; v_gene: TRBV24-1; j_gene: TRBJ2-3; len: 19; d_gene: TRBD2; CDR3nt: TGTGCCACCAGTGATTCGGAGGCAGACACGGGACTAGCGGAGGATACGCAGTATTTT; CDR3aa: CATSDSEADTGLAEDTQYF
abundance: NA; v_gene: TRBV18; j_gene: TRBJ1-2; len: 16; d_gene: NA; CDR3nt: TGTGCCAGCTCAATTATAAATCGGGGGGTTTGCGGTGGCTACACCTTC; CDR3aa: CASSIINRGVCGGYTF
abundance: NA; v_gene: TRBV7-9; j_gene: TRBJ1-1; len: 13; d_gene: NA; CDR3nt: TGTGCCAGCAGCCTCGGGGGGGCGCCTGAAGCTTTCTTT; CDR3aa: CASSLGGAPEAFF
abundance: NA; v_gene: TRBV28; j_gene: TRBJ2-3; len: 13; d_gene: TRBD2; CDR3nt: TGTGCCAGCAGTTCCGTGGGAGCGGGAGGCCGGTATTTT; CDR3aa: CASSSVGAGGRYF
abundance: NA; v_gene: TRBV11-2; j_gene: TRBJ2-5; len: 13; d_gene: NA; CDR3nt: TGTGCCAGCCGCGGACTTGCCCAAGAGACCCAGTACTTC; CDR3aa: CASRGLAQETQYF
abundance: NA; v_gene: TRBV5-1; j_gene: TRBJ2-1; len: 14; d_gene: NA; CDR3nt: TGCGCCAGCAGCTTGGTCGGCGGCGACAATGAGCAGTTCTTC; CDR3aa: CASSLVGGDNEQFF
abundance: NA; v_gene: TRBV18; j_gene: TRBJ2-7; len: 14; d_gene: NA; CDR3nt: TGTGCCAGCTCACCACCTTCGGGATCCTACGAGCAGTACTTC; CDR3aa: CASSPPSGSYEQYF
abundance: few; v_gene: TRBV19; j_gene: TRBJ1-1; len: 12; d_gene: NA; CDR3nt: TGTGCCAGTAGTATAGGCCGCGCGGAAGCTTTCTTT; CDR3aa: CASSIGRAEAFF
abundance: NA; v_gene: TRBV5-6; j_gene: TRBJ1-2; len: 16; d_gene: NA; CDR3nt: TGTGCCAGCAGCTTGGCCGGGTCAGAATCCTACTATGGCTACACCTTC; CDR3aa: CASSLAGSESYYGYTF
abundance: NA; v_gene: TRBV7-8; j_gene: TRBJ1-2; len: 14; d_gene: TRBD1; CDR3nt: TGTGCCAGCAGCTTAGTGGGACAGGGGTTTGGCTACACCTTC; CDR3aa: CASSLVGQGFGYTF
abundance: NA; v_gene: TRBV4-1; j_gene: TRBJ1-1; len: 14; d_gene: NA; CDR3nt: TGCGCCAGCAGCCAAGATTCGGGGGTCACTGAAGCTTTCTTT; CDR3aa: CASSQDSGVTEAFF
abundance: NA; v_gene: TRBV19; j_gene: TRBJ1-6; len: 14; d_gene: NA; CDR3nt: TGTGCCAGTAGTATTCCAGGGTTTGATTCACCCCTCCACTTT; CDR3aa: CASSIPGFDSPLHF
abundance: NA; v_gene: TRBV7-3; j_gene: TRBJ2-1; len: 13; d_gene: NA; CDR3nt: TGTGCCAGCAGCCTACGACGTGACAATGAGCAGTTCTTC; CDR3aa: CASSLRRDNEQFF
abundance: NA; v_gene: TRBV6-5; j_gene: TRBJ1-1; len: 14; d_gene: NA; CDR3nt: TGTGCCAGCAGTTACTCCAGGGTGAACACTGAAGCTTTCTTT; CDR3aa: CASSYSRVNTEAFF
abundance: NA; v_gene: TRBV7-3; j_gene: TRBJ2-5; len: 13; d_gene: NA; CDR3nt: TGTGCCAGCAGCAGAGGGTTCGGGGAGACCCAGTACTTC; CDR3aa: CASSRGFGETQYF
abundance: NA; v_gene: TRBV7-2; j_gene: TRBJ1-2; len: 15; d_gene: TRBD1; CDR3nt: TGTGCCAGCAGCATATCCCAGGGGGCGCAATATGGCTACACCTTC; CDR3aa: CASSISQGAQYGYTF
abundance: NA; v_gene: TRBV25-1; j_gene: TRBJ1-1; len: 14; d_gene: TRBD1; CDR3nt: TGTGCCAGCAGTAAAGGACAGGGGGAGGTGGAAGCTTTCTTT; CDR3aa: CASSKGQGEVEAFF
abundance: NA; v_gene: TRBV5-1; j_gene: TRBJ2-7; len: 15; d_gene: NA; CDR3nt: TGCGCCAGCAGCTTACTAGGACCTCCGGGGTACGAGCAGTACTTC; CDR3aa: CASSLLGPPGYEQYF
abundance: NA; v_gene: TRBV10-2; j_gene: TRBJ1-2; len: 18; d_gene: TRBD1; CDR3nt: TGCGCCAGCAGTGAGAGGTCTACAGGGACAGGGGTCGACTATGGCTACACCTTC; CDR3aa: CASSERSTGTGVDYGYTF
abundance: NA; v_gene: TRBV7-8; j_gene: TRBJ2-7; len: 18; d_gene: TRBD2; CDR3nt: TGTGCCAGCAGCTTATCGGTTAGCGGGATGCCCGTCTCCTACGAGCAGTACTTC; CDR3aa: CASSLSVSGMPVSYEQYF
abundance: NA; v_gene: TRBV6-5; j_gene: TRBJ1-6; len: 14; d_gene: NA; CDR3nt: TGTGCCAGCAGCCTGGGGGACTATAATTCACCCCTCCACTTT; CDR3aa: CASSLGDYNSPLHF
abundance: NA; v_gene: TRBV7-2; j_gene: TRBJ2-5; len: 15; d_gene: TRBD1; CDR3nt: TGTGCCAGCAGCTTAAGACAGGGGGCGCAGGAGACCCAGTACTTC; CDR3aa: CASSLRQGAQETQYF
abundance: NA; v_gene: TRBV6-5; j_gene: TRBJ2-7; len: 14; d_gene: TRBD1; CDR3nt: TGTGCCAGCAGCGCAGACAGGGGGCTCTACGAGCAGTACTTC; CDR3aa: CASSADRGLYEQYF
abundance: few; v_gene: TRBV11-3; j_gene: TRBJ2-3; len: 14; d_gene: NA; CDR3nt: TGTGCCAGCAGCCCCAATGGTGGCACAGATACGCAGTATTTT; CDR3aa: CASSPNGGTDTQYF
abundance: NA; v_gene: TRBV6-4; j_gene: TRBJ2-1; len: 14; d_gene: NA; CDR3nt: TGTGCCAGCAATACACGGGGGTCCTACAATGAGCAGTTCTTC; CDR3aa: CASNTRGSYNEQFF
abundance: few; v_gene: TRBV2; j_gene: TRBJ1-1; len: 14; d_gene: NA; CDR3nt: TGTGCCAGCGAGGGGAGGTTCCCTGACACTGAAGCTTTCTTT; CDR3aa: CASEGRFPDTEAFF
abundance: NA; v_gene: TRBV28; j_gene: TRBJ1-1; len: 14; d_gene: NA; CDR3nt: TGTGCCAGTCTTCAGGGGCAGCTCAACACTGAAGCTTTCTTT; CDR3aa: CASLQGQLNTEAFF
abundance: NA; v_gene: TRBV30; j_gene: TRBJ1-5; len: 17; d_gene: TRBD1; CDR3nt: TGTGCCTGGAGTGTGATTGGAGGGACAGGGGTGTTCCAGCCCCAGCATTTT; CDR3aa: CAWSVIGGTGVFQPQHF
abundance: NA; v_gene: TRBV4-2; j_gene: TRBJ2-3; len: 16; d_gene: TRBD2; CDR3nt: TGTGCCAGCAGCCAAGATAATAGCGGGAGTGGAGATACGCAGTATTTT; CDR3aa: CASSQDNSGSGDTQYF
abundance: NA; v_gene: TRBV7-9; j_gene: TRBJ1-2; len: 14; d_gene: NA; CDR3nt: TGTGCCAGCAGCTCCCAGACAGTGCTGAATGGCTACACCTTC; CDR3aa: CASSSQTVLNGYTF
abundance: NA; v_gene: TRBV28; j_gene: TRBJ2-1; len: 18; d_gene: NA; CDR3nt: TGTGCCAGCAGTCCAACCTCCATTTTCGGGCTTGCTGTCGTTGAGCAGTTCTTC; CDR3aa: CASSPTSIFGLAVVEQFF
abundance: once; v_gene: TRBV9; j_gene: TRBJ1-3; len: 18; d_gene: TRBD1; CDR3nt: TGTGCCAGCAGCGCCCCTAAAGGGGACAGGGCCGGTGGAAACACCATATATTTT; CDR3aa: CASSAPKGDRAGGNTIYF
abundance: NA; v_gene: TRBV4-2; j_gene: TRBJ2-1; len: 15; d_gene: TRBD2; CDR3nt: TGTGCCAGCAGCCAAGGCCGGGGGGGCCAGGGAGAGCAGTTCTTC; CDR3aa: CASSQGRGGQGEQFF
abundance: once; v_gene: TRBV7-9; j_gene: TRBJ2-7; len: 15; d_gene: NA; CDR3nt: TGTGCCAGCAGCTTATTAAAGGCCAGCACCTACGAGCAGTACTTC; CDR3aa: CASSLLKASTYEQYF
abundance: NA; v_gene: TRBV12-3/TRBV12-4; j_gene: TRBJ2-1; len: 11; d_gene: NA; CDR3nt: TGTGCCAGCAGTTTTCTATATGAGCAGTTCTTC; CDR3aa: CASSFLYEQFF
abundance: NA; v_gene: TRBV10-3; j_gene: TRBJ1-2; len: 14; d_gene: TRBD1; CDR3nt: TGTGCCATCAGAGCCGAGGCAGGGGGTGATGGCTACACCTTC; CDR3aa: CAIRAEAGGDGYTF
abundance: NA; v_gene: TRBV7-9; j_gene: TRBJ2-3; len: 16; d_gene: TRBD2; CDR3nt: TGTGCCAGCAGCCCCGGGACTAGCGGCTTCACAGATACGCAGTATTTT; CDR3aa: CASSPGTSGFTDTQYF
abundance: NA; v_gene: TRBV4-1; j_gene: TRBJ1-5; len: 15; d_gene: TRBD1; CDR3nt: TGCGCCAGCAGCCACCAACAGGGGGGCAATCAGCCCCAGCATTTT; CDR3aa: CASSHQQGGNQPQHF
abundance: NA; v_gene: TRBV5-1; j_gene: TRBJ1-5; len: 15; d_gene: NA; CDR3nt: TGCGCCAGCAGCTTGGCAGGGATTAGCAATCAGCCCCAGCATTTT; CDR3aa: CASSLAGISNQPQHF
abundance: NA; v_gene: TRBV5-1; j_gene: TRBJ1-1; len: 15; d_gene: NA; CDR3nt: TGCGCCAGCAGCTTATTAGGGGCTCGGGACACTGAAGCTTTCTTT; CDR3aa: CASSLLGARDTEAFF
abundance: NA; v_gene: TRBV28; j_gene: TRBJ1-1; len: 15; d_gene: NA; CDR3nt: TGTGCCAGCAGTTTGGACATTTCGATAAACACTGAAGCTTTCTTT; CDR3aa: CASSLDISINTEAFF